The rows below give T cell receptor beta chains drawn from one sample of a study of identical twins. TCRdb re-analysed the 5' RACE reads in MiXCR, keeping a single row per CDR3 protein. The sample holds hundreds of thousands of distinct CDR3 sequences, 8% to 9% seen once. This sample was shared with a second study, whose subject was yellow fever vaccine responses in identical twins.

Sequencing was done on a sample of PBMCs. The receptors here all came from a woman aged 18-35 years in good health. Each CDR3 is given with its conserved first and last residue. Each record gives: V gene, clone size, D gene, J gene, CDR3 protein, CDR3 DNA. D genes are given only for firm matches. Not all rows give a size; the values are once, few, many and, for expanded clones, a class.

>TRBV10-2|many|.|TRBJ2-2
CASSPGLKPGELFF
TGCGCCAGCAGTCCGGGGCTAAAACCCGGGGAGCTGTTTTTT
>TRBV5-1|.|.|TRBJ2-7
CASSPNPGPPYEQYF
TGCGCCAGCAGCCCTAATCCGGGACCACCCTACGAGCAGTACTTC
>TRBV7-3|.|TRBD2|TRBJ2-1
CASSFSPSGGPYNEQFF
TGTGCCAGCAGCTTTTCGCCCTCGGGGGGTCCCTACAATGAGCAGTTCTTC
>TRBV14|many|.|TRBJ2-7
CASSPGEYYEQYF
TGTGCCAGCAGCCCAGGGGAATACTACGAGCAGTACTTC
>TRBV24-1|once|TRBD2|TRBJ2-1
CATSKSLGLAGVYNEQFF
TGTGCCACCAGTAAATCCCTCGGACTAGCGGGAGTTTACAATGAGCAGTTCTTC
>TRBV7-2|few|.|TRBJ1-2
CASSRGDNYGYTF
TGTGCCAGCAGCCGAGGGGATAACTATGGCTACACCTTC
>TRBV7-9|.|TRBD2|TRBJ2-1
CASSLAQRGGSFDEQFF
TGTGCCAGCAGCTTAGCCCAGCGGGGGGGCTCGTTCGATGAGCAGTTCTTC
>TRBV12-3/TRBV12-4|few|.|TRBJ2-4
CASSLTYPAKNIQYF
TGTGCCAGCAGTTTAACCTACCCGGCCAAAAACATTCAGTACTTC
>TRBV29-1|many|TRBD2|TRBJ2-1
CSAIGSSGLYNEQFF
TGCAGCGCAATCGGTTCTAGCGGGTTATACAATGAGCAGTTCTTC
>TRBV2|many|.|TRBJ2-7
CASSDPDRAYEQYF
TGTGCCAGCAGTGACCCGGACAGAGCCTACGAGCAGTACTTC
>TRBV28|.|.|TRBJ2-5
CASTPLVGTQYF
TGTGCCAGCACACCGCTAGTGGGGACCCAGTACTTC
>TRBV4-1|many|.|TRBJ2-1
CASNLEFSYNEQFF
TGCGCCAGCAACCTCGAATTTTCCTACAATGAGCAGTTCTTC
>TRBV7-2|few|.|TRBJ2-5
CASSLDGYFQETQYF
TGTGCCAGCAGCTTAGATGGTTACTTCCAAGAGACCCAGTACTTC
>TRBV20-1|many|TRBD2|TRBJ2-3
CSATSLADYTDTQYF
TGCAGTGCCACCTCACTAGCGGACTACACAGATACGCAGTATTTT
>TRBV5-1|.|.|TRBJ2-1
CASSLWGVGTVDEQFF
TGCGCCAGCAGCTTGTGGGGCGTAGGAACGGTGGATGAGCAGTTCTTC
>TRBV12-3/TRBV12-4|few|.|TRBJ2-1
CASCPRVGSYNEQFF
TGTGCCAGCTGTCCGCGAGTGGGCTCCTACAATGAGCAGTTCTTC
>TRBV27|.|.|TRBJ2-7
CASNSFRSAGHEQYF
TGTGCCAGCAATTCATTTCGCTCTGCGGGCCACGAGCAGTACTTC
>TRBV16|many|.|TRBJ2-7
CASRRTGLYEQYF
TGTGCCAGCAGACGGACTGGGCTCTACGAGCAGTACTTC
>TRBV12-3/TRBV12-4|.|TRBD1|TRBJ2-7
CASSSQTGPYEQYF
TGTGCCAGCAGTTCCCAGACAGGGCCATACGAGCAGTACTTC
>TRBV6-2/TRBV6-3|few|.|TRBJ2-7
CASSPLTGESYEQYF
TGTGCCAGCAGTCCCTTAACGGGAGAGAGCTACGAGCAGTACTTC
>TRBV4-3|many|.|TRBJ1-2
CASSQHTRNGYTF
TGCGCCAGCAGCCAGCACACGAGAAATGGCTACACCTTC
>TRBV13|.|TRBD1|TRBJ2-5
CASSPGGTGVQETQYF
TGTGCCAGCAGCCCGGGAGGGACAGGGGTCCAAGAGACCCAGTACTTC
>TRBV29-1|.|.|TRBJ2-3
CSVGAVLTDTQYF
TGCAGCGTTGGAGCTGTGCTCACAGATACGCAGTATTTT
>TRBV20-1|.|.|TRBJ2-7
CSARALRFLEQYF
TGCAGTGCTAGAGCCCTCCGCTTTCTCGAGCAGTACTTC
>TRBV6-2/TRBV6-3|few|TRBD1|TRBJ1-6
CASSDGDRGNSPLHF
TGTGCCAGCAGTGACGGGGACAGGGGAAATTCACCCCTCCACTTT
>TRBV10-3|.|TRBD1|TRBJ1-1
CAITTDRGRTEAFF
TGTGCCATCACTACGGACAGGGGGCGGACTGAAGCTTTCTTT
>TRBV20-1|few|TRBD1|TRBJ2-7
CSARPSGTGYYEQYF
TGCAGTGCTAGACCCTCCGGGACAGGGTACTACGAGCAGTACTTC
>TRBV5-1|.|.|TRBJ2-5
CASSLVGGAQETQYF
TGCGCCAGCAGCTTGGTCGGCGGGGCCCAAGAGACCCAGTACTTC
>TRBV20-1|few|TRBD2|TRBJ2-3
CSAFNSGTNTDTQYF
TGCAGTGCTTTTAATAGCGGGACGAACACAGATACGCAGTATTTT
>TRBV5-5|few|.|TRBJ2-3
CASSPPPVTDTQYF
TGTGCCAGCAGCCCTCCGCCCGTCACAGATACGCAGTATTTT
>TRBV6-2/TRBV6-3|.|.|TRBJ1-1
CASNRGFMNTEAFF
TGTGCCAGCAATCGGGGCTTTATGAACACTGAAGCTTTCTTT
>TRBV12-3/TRBV12-4|many|TRBD1|TRBJ2-7
CASSRTPGQISYEQYF
TGTGCCAGCAGCCGGACGCCGGGACAGATATCCTACGAGCAGTACTTC
>TRBV2|.|.|TRBJ2-1
CASSVGRDGFDEQFF
TGTGCCAGCAGTGTTGGCCGGGACGGATTCGATGAGCAGTTCTTC
>TRBV7-2|.|.|TRBJ2-3
CASSTDGFTDTQYF
TGTGCCAGCAGCACAGACGGCTTCACAGATACGCAGTATTTT
>TRBV7-8|many|TRBD1|TRBJ1-1
CASSLEGTVGYTEAFF
TGTGCCAGCAGCTTAGAAGGGACAGTGGGATACACTGAAGCTTTCTTT
>TRBV6-5|.|.|TRBJ2-6
CASSYSAESSGANVLTF
TGTGCCAGCAGTTACTCAGCGGAAAGCTCTGGGGCCAACGTCCTGACTTTC
>TRBV30|few|TRBD2|TRBJ2-2
CAWRGGSGRVTNTGELFF
TGTGCCTGGAGAGGGGGTAGCGGGAGGGTCACGAACACCGGGGAGCTGTTTTTT
>TRBV28|few|TRBD2|TRBJ2-1
CASMTSGRRSEQFF
TGTGCCAGTATGACTAGCGGGAGAAGGAGTGAGCAGTTCTTC
>TRBV7-9|.|.|TRBJ2-1
CASSIEYNEQFF
TGTGCCAGCAGTATAGAGTACAATGAGCAGTTCTTC
>TRBV7-9|few|TRBD2|TRBJ2-3
CASSIGLASTDTQYF
TGTGCCAGCAGCATTGGACTAGCGAGCACAGATACGCAGTATTTT
>TRBV7-8|few|TRBD2|TRBJ2-7
CASRLAGDGYEQYF
TGTGCCAGCAGGCTAGCGGGAGATGGCTACGAGCAGTACTTC
>TRBV2|few|TRBD2|TRBJ2-3
CASGGLAGLTDTQYF
TGTGCCAGCGGCGGACTAGCGGGGCTCACAGATACGCAGTATTTT
>TRBV28|few|.|TRBJ2-5
CASSPGLLTETQYF
TGTGCCAGCAGCCCCGGATTGCTGACGGAGACCCAGTACTTC
>TRBV5-1|.|.|TRBJ2-2
CASSLAASFGGGVRTGELFF
TGCGCCAGCAGCTTGGCAGCTTCGTTCGGTGGAGGGGTGAGAACCGGGGAGCTGTTTTTT
>TRBV7-8|.|TRBD2|TRBJ2-1
CASSVSSGSPYNEQFF
TGTGCCAGCAGCGTAAGTAGCGGGAGCCCCTACAATGAGCAGTTCTTC
>TRBV28|.|TRBD1|TRBJ2-7
CASSVTGYVTYEQYF
TGTGCCAGCAGTGTGACAGGGTATGTCACCTACGAGCAGTACTTC
>TRBV3-1|.|.|TRBJ2-1
CASTKEAFRENEQFF
TGTGCCTCCACCAAAGAGGCGTTTAGGGAGAATGAGCAGTTCTTC
>TRBV4-3|few|.|TRBJ2-7
CASSQDRGHSYEQYF
TGCGCCAGCAGCCAAGACAGGGGTCACTCCTACGAGCAGTACTTC
>TRBV9|few|TRBD1|TRBJ1-1
CASSVAGQGAEAFF
TGTGCCAGCAGCGTAGCCGGTCAGGGGGCCGAAGCTTTCTTT
>TRBV29-1|many|TRBD2|TRBJ2-1
CSVPPGGNEQFF
TGCAGCGTCCCCCCGGGGGGGAATGAGCAGTTCTTC
>TRBV9|.|.|TRBJ2-1
CASSVVGGGQSYNEQFF
TGTGCCAGCAGCGTAGTCGGTGGGGGACAATCCTACAATGAGCAGTTCTTC
>TRBV4-3|many|.|TRBJ2-1
CASSQAENGPYNEQFF
TGCGCCAGCAGCCAAGCAGAGAACGGTCCATACAATGAGCAGTTCTTC
>TRBV10-3|few|TRBD1|TRBJ2-2
CAIGTGSNTGELFF
TGTGCCATCGGGACAGGGTCGAACACCGGGGAGCTGTTTTTT
>TRBV20-1|.|.|TRBJ2-5
CSARSELAYETQYF
TGCAGTGCTAGGTCTGAGCTAGCCTACGAGACCCAGTACTTC
>TRBV6-1|.|TRBD1|TRBJ2-3
CASSEAGTGTTDTQYF
TGTGCCAGCAGTGAAGCAGGGACAGGGACCACAGATACGCAGTATTTT
>TRBV27|.|TRBD2|TRBJ2-1
CAICSPTSGTSITYNEQFF
TGTGCCATCTGTTCCCCGACTAGCGGAACATCTATAACCTACAATGAGCAGTTCTTC
>TRBV5-1|.|.|TRBJ2-7
CASSLGTFTEQYF
TGCGCCAGCAGCTTGGGGACATTCACCGAGCAGTACTTC
>TRBV5-1|.|TRBD1|TRBJ2-6
CASSLGQGKSGANVLTF
TGCGCCAGCAGCTTAGGACAGGGGAAGTCTGGGGCCAACGTCCTGACTTTC
>TRBV9|.|TRBD2|TRBJ2-5
CASSVDPAGVGETQYF
TGTGCCAGCAGCGTAGACCCAGCGGGGGTGGGTGAGACCCAGTACTTC
>TRBV11-2|.|TRBD1|TRBJ1-2
CASSLGPRGRGNYGYTF
TGTGCCAGCAGCTTAGGACCCAGGGGGCGAGGGAACTATGGCTACACCTTC